This T cell receptor (beta chain) stems from a study of T-cell reconstitution after alpha-beta-depleted transplantation in children. This sample's TCRbeta library carried unique molecular identifier barcodes. TCRdb re-analysed the PCR reads in MiXCR, keeping a single row per CDR3 protein. The data show about 610,000 distinct CDR3 sequences, with 10% to 13% seen just once and about 4% held by the top ten. CDR3 length equals 11 residues. Per germline, CDR1 DFQATT and CDR2 SNEGSKA (reference sequence). Trimming left V 5 bases short and J 7 bases short, with 9 bases between. The TCR sequence derives from a human donor who donated a stem cell graft to a child with acute myeloid leukemia. The chain recombines TRBV20-1 with TRBJ2-1, with D possibly being TRBD1 (5 bases). The sample consisted of PBMCs from the stem cell graft donor, taken from the stem cell graft. The CDR3 DNA is TGCAGTGCTCCAGGGAAGAATGAGCAGTTCTTC. As protein: CSAPGKNEQFF.